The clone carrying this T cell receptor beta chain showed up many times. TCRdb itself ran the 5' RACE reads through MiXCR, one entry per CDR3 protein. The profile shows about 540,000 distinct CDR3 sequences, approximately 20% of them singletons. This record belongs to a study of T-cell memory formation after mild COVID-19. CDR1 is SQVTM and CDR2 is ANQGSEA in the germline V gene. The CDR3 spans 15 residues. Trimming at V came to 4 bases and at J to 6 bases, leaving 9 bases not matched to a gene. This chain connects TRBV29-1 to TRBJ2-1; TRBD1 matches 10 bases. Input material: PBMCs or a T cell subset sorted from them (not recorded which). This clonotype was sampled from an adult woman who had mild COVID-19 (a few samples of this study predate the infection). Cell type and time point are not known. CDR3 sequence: CSVAPGQGLFNEQFF. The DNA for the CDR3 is TGCAGCGTTGCGCCGGGACAGGGGTTATTCAATGAGCAGTTCTTC.